This T cell receptor (beta chain) was found in a study of CD8 T cells in ankylosing spondylitis. Overall study findings and caveats: Reactive arthritis synovial fluid and blood previously showed some of these motif variants. A TCR beta motif made of fewer than 10 highly homologous variants seemed typical of ankylosing spondylitis blood. Clones tied to disease were said to be significantly enriched in matched ankylosing spondylitis synovial fluid.

Using quantitative 5'-RACE with molecular barcodes, the authors made TCR beta libraries. TCRdb reprocessed the 5' RACE reads via MiXCR and lists one record per CDR3 protein. The table has about 240,000 distinct CDR3 sequences, over 7% seen once. V lost 0 bases and J lost 10; bases outside the gene matches: 10. This CDR3 contains 17 residues. Germline CDR1 reads LGHNA; CDR2 reads YNFKEQ. This clonotype has at least ten counts. Its antigen is unidentified. The specimen was blood, either unsorted or a sorted T cell fraction (not recorded which). The receptor comes from a female donor with ankylosing spondylitis or in good health (not recorded which). The rearrangement links TRBV4-2 to TRBJ2-1, with 12 bases lining up with TRBD2. CDR3 sequence reads: CASSQDPSSGRANEQFF. CDR3 DNA: TGTGCCAGCAGCCAAGATCCCTCTAGCGGGAGGGCCAACGAGCAGTTCTTC.